This entry lists 14 T cell receptor beta chains sequenced from one sample in a study of shared T cell receptors in the human thymus. Clones were sequenced by immunoSEQ multiplex PCR, and TCRdb holds only the in-frame ones, with some missing. The sample records hundreds of thousands of clones, around 95% being singletons. Material: thymocytes. The receptors were gathered from a human donor.

This rearrangement joins TRBV7-6 to TRBJ1-2; D unclear. V was trimmed by 4 bases and J by 2 bases, leaving 8 bases between them. Germline V gives CDR1 SGHVS, CDR2 FNYEAQ. The CDR3 length is 13 residues. For the CDR3, the DNA is TGTGCCAGCAGCTGGAGACTCAACTATGGCTACACCTTC. Protein product: CASSWRLNYGYTF.

The J gene is TRBJ2-3, the V gene TRBV4-2; D gene unclear. From germline, CDR1 is LGHNA and CDR2 YNFKEQ. The CDR3 is made up of 15 amino acids. Trimming took 0 bases from V and 6 from J, leaving 13 bases between them. The CDR3 region is CASSQEISRPDTQYF. In DNA form, the CDR3 reads TGTGCCAGCAGCCAAGAGATCTCCCGTCCCGATACGCAGTATTTT.

This chain joins TRBV18 and TRBJ2-4, with D maybe TRBD1 (6 bases). CDR3 length equals 14 residues. Looked up from germline, CDR1 is KGHSH and CDR2 is LQKENI. V dropped 4 bases and J dropped 7 bases, with 14 bases sitting between them. DNA of the CDR3: TGTGCCAGCTCACGGGGAACAGGGTTGAACATTCAGTACTTC. It translates to CASSRGTGLNIQYF.

V gene TRBV4-2 combines with J gene TRBJ2-1; 8 nucleotides agree with TRBD1. Germline CDR1 is LGHNA and CDR2 is YNFKEQ. The CDR3 has 14 amino acids. The trim removed 2 bases at V and 4 bases at J, leaving 1 base unmatched. CDR3 residues: CASSQRQGYNEQFF. DNA for the CDR3: TGTGCCAGCAGCCAACGACAGGGGTACAATGAGCAGTTCTTC.

The chain recombines TRBV28 with TRBJ1-1; the D gene is possibly TRBD1 (5 bases). Germline CDR1 is MDHEN and CDR2 is SYDVKM. V dropped 4 bases and J dropped 2 bases, with 11 bases sitting between them. The CDR3 is 14 residues long. DNA for the CDR3: TGTGCCAGCAGTTGGGGCGGGGGAAACACTGAAGCTTTCTTT. Translation: CASSWGGGNTEAFF.

As concerns this clone: One end of the junction does not line up with germline, which may come from a read error. CDR3 amino acids: CASSSQGEGTEVFF. The DNA for the CDR3 is TGTGCCAGCTCGAGCCAGGGTGAGGGGACTGAAGTTTTCTTT. This rearrangement joins TRBV18 to TRBJ1-1; perhaps TRBD1 as D (5 bases). Germline CDR1 is KGHSH and CDR2 is LQKENI. The CDR3 runs 14 residues.

The chain employs TRBV7-9 and TRBJ2-7, with a possible D match to TRBD2 (6 bases). V lost 5 bases to trimming and J lost 7 bases, with 24 bases between them. The CDR3 is made up of 16 amino acids. CDR1 and CDR2 from the germline V gene are SEHNR and FQNEAQ (reference sequence). CDR3 region: CASSPGRDSPFGEQYF. In DNA form, the CDR3 reads TGTGCCAGCAGCCCCGGCCGGGACTCCCCTTTCGGAGAGCAGTACTTC.

The chain is built from TRBV5-1 and TRBJ2-2, with 10 bases lining up with TRBD1. V was pared by 8 bases and J by 2 bases, with 9 bases of the junction left unmatched. CDR1 and CDR2 (germline): SGHRS, YFSETQ. The CDR3 spans 16 residues. The CDR3 sequence is CARDRGIGRNTGELFF. CDR3 in DNA: TGCGCCAGGGACAGGGGGATCGGGAGAAACACCGGGGAGCTGTTTTTT.

The CDR3 region has the DNA TGTGCCAGCTCGAGGGGAGTTACACAAGAGACCCAGTACTTC. Amino acid sequence: CASSRGVTQETQYF. This chain links TRBV18 with TRBJ2-5; D is perhaps TRBD1 or TRBD2 (5 bases each). The germline V gene encodes CDR1 KGHSH and CDR2 LQKENI. CDR3 length: 14 amino acids. V lost 6 bases to trimming and J lost 2 bases, with 13 bases between them.

The chain recombines TRBV9 with TRBJ2-3, with 14 nucleotides matching TRBD2. Germline CDR1 is SGDLS and CDR2 is YYNGEE. The J segment lost 5 bases and the V segment lost 3 bases, leaving 8 bases of the junction unmatched. This CDR3 is built from 17 residues. The CDR3 is CASSAPRTSGRIDTQYF. The CDR3 DNA sequence: TGTGCCAGCAGCGCTCCCAGGACTAGCGGGAGGATAGATACGCAGTATTTT.

The CDR3 DNA is TGTGCCAGCAGGGAAGTACGAAGCTCCTACAATGAGCAGTTCTTC. Its protein product is CASREVRSSYNEQFF. The chain recombines TRBV27 with TRBJ2-1; D gene uncertain. V lost 6 bases and J lost 0, with 12 bases in between. The germline gives CDR1 MNHEY, CDR2 SMNVEV (reference sequence). The CDR3 extends over 15 amino acids.

This sequence joins TRBV6-1 and TRBJ2-7; 10 bases are shared with TRBD2. This CDR3 is 17 amino acids long. With 4 bases clipped from V and 2 bases from J, the junction kept 11 bases outside the gene matches. Germline CDR1 MNHNS, CDR2 SASEGT. CDR3 bases: TGTGCCAGCAGTGTCCGGCGGAGCGGGAGGGGTGCCTACGAGCAGTACTTC. This codes for CASSVRRSGRGAYEQYF.

This clone was seen a single time. The chain links TRBV7-8 to TRBJ1-4, with unresolved D. Per the germline V gene, CDR1 is SGHVS and CDR2 is FQNEAQ. V gave up 0 bases and J gave up 2 bases, with 10 bases separating them. This CDR3 has 16 amino acids. The CDR3 sequence: CASSLAREDTNEKLFF. CDR3 DNA sequence: TGTGCCAGCAGCTTAGCCCGCGAGGACACTAATGAAAAACTGTTTTTT.

The chain uses TRBV4-1 and TRBJ2-5; D is possibly TRBD1 (6 bases). The CDR3 is 16 residues long. V lost 0 bases, J lost 5 bases, and 16 bases lay in between. Germline CDR1 reads MGHRA; CDR2 reads YSYEKL. This CDR3 reads CASSQDYEGEGETQYF. Written as DNA, the CDR3 is TGCGCCAGCAGCCAAGATTACGAGGGGGAAGGGGAGACCCAGTACTTC.